This T cell receptor (beta chain) was identified during a study of T cells after yellow fever vaccination. About this clonotype itself: The antigen remains undetermined.

The CDR3 runs to 13 residues. Germline loops: CDR1 SGHKS, CDR2 YYEKEE (reference sequence). The V end lost 1 base, the J end lost 2 bases, and 7 bases lay between the germline ends. By 5'RACE template switching, TCR cDNA was produced, with a universal primer site and UMIs added in the process. TCRdb re-derived calls from the 5' RACE reads in MiXCR, one entry per CDR3 protein. The table has 620,000 or so distinct CDR3 sequences, 9% to 15% seen once. Study observations and caveats: Abundant contaminating clonotypes from the bulk population could appear in FACS-sorted repertoires. The CD4 and CD8 compartments had a small share of their clonotypes in common. Clones that expanded after primary vaccination mostly reappeared after the booster (96% CD4, 70% to 90% CD8).

The chain employs TRBV5-5 and TRBJ2-7; TRBD2 is a possible D gene (5 bases). This TCR derives from a man aged 30-40 years who received the YFV17D yellow fever vaccine. The sample here was PBMCs, taken on the day of the yellow fever booster vaccination. The CDR3 reads CASSLWETYEQYF. The CDR3 coding sequence is TGTGCCAGCAGCTTGTGGGAGACCTACGAGCAGTACTTC.